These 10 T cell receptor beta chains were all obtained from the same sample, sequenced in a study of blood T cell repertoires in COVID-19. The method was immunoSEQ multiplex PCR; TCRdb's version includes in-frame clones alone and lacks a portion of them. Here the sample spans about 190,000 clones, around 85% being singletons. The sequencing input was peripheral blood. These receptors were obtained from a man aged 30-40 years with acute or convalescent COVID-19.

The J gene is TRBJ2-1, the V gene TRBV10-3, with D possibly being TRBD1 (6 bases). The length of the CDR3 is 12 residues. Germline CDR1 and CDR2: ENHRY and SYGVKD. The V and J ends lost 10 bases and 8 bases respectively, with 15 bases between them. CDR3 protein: CATYRDGDEQFF. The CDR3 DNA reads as TGTGCCACATACAGGGATGGGGATGAGCAGTTCTTC.

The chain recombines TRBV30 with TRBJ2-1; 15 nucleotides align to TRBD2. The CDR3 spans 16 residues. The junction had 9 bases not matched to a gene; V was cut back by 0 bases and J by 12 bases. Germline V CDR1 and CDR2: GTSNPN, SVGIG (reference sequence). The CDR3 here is CAWSVGGLAGGPVQFF. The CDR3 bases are TGTGCCTGGAGTGTAGGAGGACTAGCGGGGGGGCCAGTGCAGTTCTTC.

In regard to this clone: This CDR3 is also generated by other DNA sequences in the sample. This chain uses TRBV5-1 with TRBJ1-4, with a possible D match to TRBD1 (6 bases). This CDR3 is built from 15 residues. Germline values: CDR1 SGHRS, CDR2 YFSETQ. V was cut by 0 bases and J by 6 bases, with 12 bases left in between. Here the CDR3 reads CASSLGTGRYEKLFF. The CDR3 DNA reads TGCGCCAGCAGCTTGGGCACAGGGCGGTATGAAAAACTGTTTTTT. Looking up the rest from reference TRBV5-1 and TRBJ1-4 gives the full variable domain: KAGVTQTPRYLIKTRGQQVTLSCSPISGHRSVSWYQQTPGQGLQFLFEYFSETQRNKGNFPGRFSGRQFSNSRSEMNVSTLELGDSALYLCASSLGTGRYEKLFFGSGTQLSVL.

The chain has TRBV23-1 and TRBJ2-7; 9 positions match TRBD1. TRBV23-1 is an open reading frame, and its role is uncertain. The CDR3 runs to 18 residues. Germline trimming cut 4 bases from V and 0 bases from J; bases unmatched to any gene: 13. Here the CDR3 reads CASSPSKNVTGGSYEQYF. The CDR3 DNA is TGCGCCAGCAGTCCTTCCAAGAATGTGACAGGGGGCTCCTACGAGCAGTACTTC.

Here the CDR3 DNA reads TGTGCCAGCAGACCCGGGACTAGCGGGGGCTCGGGGCAGTTCTTC. Its protein is CASRPGTSGGSGQFF. The chain employs TRBV27 and TRBJ2-1; 14 nucleotides line up with TRBD2. This CDR3 is built from 15 residues. Germline CDR1 reads MNHEY; CDR2 reads SMNVEV (reference sequence). V lost 6 bases and J lost 12; bases outside the gene matches: 10.

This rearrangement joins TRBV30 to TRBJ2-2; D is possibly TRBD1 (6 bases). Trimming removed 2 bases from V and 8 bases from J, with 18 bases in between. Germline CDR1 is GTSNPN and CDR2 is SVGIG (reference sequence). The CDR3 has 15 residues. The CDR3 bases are TGTGCCTGGAGTCCCGGACAGCCCCCCTCTGGGGAGCTGTTTTTT. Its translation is CAWSPGQPPSGELFF.

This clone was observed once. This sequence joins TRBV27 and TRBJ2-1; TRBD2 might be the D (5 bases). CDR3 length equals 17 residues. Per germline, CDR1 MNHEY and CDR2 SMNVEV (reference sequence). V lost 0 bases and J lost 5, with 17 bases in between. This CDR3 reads CASSLSTLRGSHNEQFF. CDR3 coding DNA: TGTGCCAGCAGTTTATCGACACTGCGCGGGTCCCACAATGAGCAGTTCTTC.

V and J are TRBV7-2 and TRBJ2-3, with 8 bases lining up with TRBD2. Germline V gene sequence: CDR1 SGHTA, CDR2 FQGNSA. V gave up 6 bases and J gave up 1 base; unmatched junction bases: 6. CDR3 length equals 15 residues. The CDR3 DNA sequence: TGTGCCAGCAGGTTTTTGGGACTAGGCACAGATACGCAGTATTTT. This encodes CASRFLGLGTDTQYF. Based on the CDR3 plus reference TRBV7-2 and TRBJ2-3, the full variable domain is GAGVSQSPSNKVTEKGKDVELRCDPISGHTALYWYRQSLGQGLEFLIYFQGNSAPDKSGLPSDRFSAERTGGSVSTLTIQRTQQEDSAVYLCASRFLGLGTDTQYFGPGTRLTVL.

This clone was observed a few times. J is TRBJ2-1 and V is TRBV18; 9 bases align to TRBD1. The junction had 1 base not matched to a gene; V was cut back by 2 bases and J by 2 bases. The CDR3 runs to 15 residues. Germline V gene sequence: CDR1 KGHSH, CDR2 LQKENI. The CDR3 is CASSPTGGAYNEQFF. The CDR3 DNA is TGTGCCAGCTCACCAACAGGGGGCGCCTACAATGAGCAGTTCTTC.

The CDR3 sequence: CASSPPRRDQETQYF. CDR3 DNA: TGTGCCAGCAGCCCGCCGAGGAGGGACCAAGAGACCCAGTACTTC. V and J are TRBV21-1 and TRBJ2-5; TRBD2 is the table's D call, not checked against the DNA. TRBV21-1 has pseudogene status. The CDR3 extends over 15 amino acids.